Below, 21 T cell receptor beta chains from the same sample are listed, as sequenced in a study of PD-1 blockade in classical Hodgkin lymphoma. Exposure to brentuximab vedotin varied, and each patient had relapsed following autologous stem cell transplantation. The assay was immunoSEQ multiplex PCR, and TCRdb's table has in-frame clones only and misses some. Among about 6,600 clones listed, more than 70% were seen once. Here the sequenced sample was peripheral blood mononuclear cells (PBMCs), taken before the second cycle of nivolumab. These receptors were obtained from a human donor with classical Hodgkin lymphoma.

This clone was seen more than once but under ten times. The chain joins TRBV2 to TRBJ1-6; D is possibly TRBD1 (6 bases). Germline loops: CDR1 SNHLY, CDR2 FYNNEI. Trimming shortened V by 9 bases and J by 5 bases, and 17 bases separated the two germline ends. The CDR3 spans 15 residues. The CDR3, as DNA: TGTGCCAGTACGTCCGGACAGACGAATAATTCACCCCTCCACTTT. Protein sequence: CASTSGQTNNSPLHF.

V is TRBV7-2 and J is TRBJ1-1, with D maybe TRBD1 (5 bases). Between the trimmed V and J ends, which lost 1 base and 3 bases, there was a span of 12 bases. Germline CDR1 reads SGHTA; CDR2 reads FQGNSA. The CDR3 has 15 amino acids. CDR3 in amino acids: CASSLVSRVDTEAFF. For the CDR3, the DNA is TGTGCCAGCAGCTTAGTCAGCAGGGTGGACACTGAAGCTTTCTTT.

The chain links TRBV16 to TRBJ2-2, with 9 bases aligning to TRBD1. The J segment lost 4 bases and the V segment lost 6 bases, leaving 6 bases of the junction unmatched. The CDR3 runs 15 residues. CDR1 KGHSY and CDR2 FQNENV come from the germline V gene. The CDR3, as DNA: TGTGCCAGCAGTCTTACAGGGGGCTTCACCGGGGAGCTGTTTTTT. Translated: CASSLTGGFTGELFF. Full variable domain (outside the CDR3, taken from reference TRBV16 and TRBJ2-2): GEEVAQTPKHLVRGEGQKAKLYCAPIKGHSYVFWYQQVLKNEFKFLISFQNENVFDETGMPKERFSAKCLPNSPCSLEIQATKLEDSAVYFCASSLTGGFTGELFFGEGSRLTVL.

This sequence joins TRBV4-1 and TRBJ2-3; a weak D match, TRBD2 (7 bases). CDR3 size: 17 residues. Trimming left V 1 base short and J 5 bases short, with 19 bases between. From germline, CDR1 is MGHRA and CDR2 YSYEKL. The CDR3 protein is CASSQAVGGGGGDTQYF. CDR3 sequence (DNA): TGCGCCAGCAGCCAAGCCGTAGGGGGGGGAGGAGGAGATACGCAGTATTTT.

The V and J genes are TRBV5-1 and TRBJ1-2, with 7 nucleotides matching TRBD1. There are 13 residues in the CDR3. The germline gives CDR1 SGHRS, CDR2 YFSETQ. The junction had 4 bases not matched to a gene; V was cut back by 5 bases and J by 3 bases. The CDR3 here is CASSPQGDYGYTF. DNA of the CDR3: TGCGCCAGCAGTCCGCAGGGGGACTATGGCTACACCTTC.

The chain uses TRBV19 and TRBJ1-3, with D uncertain. V was cut by 2 bases and J by 0 bases, with 8 bases left in between. The CDR3 totals 15 residues. Per the germline V gene, CDR1 is LNHDA and CDR2 is SQIVND (reference sequence). The CDR3 bases are TGTGCCAGTAGTATATCAGCCGACTCTGGAAACACCATATATTTT. Its protein product is CASSISADSGNTIYF.

This clone has more than one count but fewer than ten. The rearrangement links TRBV5-4 to TRBJ1-3; unclear D gene. The germline CDR1 and CDR2 sequences are SGHNT and YYREEE (reference sequence). V was trimmed by 4 bases and J by 4 bases, leaving 15 bases between them. The CDR3 runs to 15 residues. CDR3 sequence: CASSLWASHGNTIYF. The CDR3 coding sequence is TGTGCCAGCAGCCTCTGGGCGAGCCACGGAAACACCATATATTTT.

The chain combines TRBV5-1 with TRBJ2-3; 7 positions match TRBD2. Germline lookup yields CDR1 SGHRS and CDR2 YFSETQ. CDR3 size: 13 residues. V lost 5 bases to trimming and J lost 2 bases; unmatched junction nucleotides: 2. The CDR3 DNA sequence: TGCGCCAGCAGTGGGGGGGTCACAGATACGCAGTATTTT. As protein: CASSGGVTDTQYF.

The chain employs TRBV11-2 and TRBJ1-6, with D maybe TRBD1 (6 bases). Between the trimmed V and J ends, which lost 5 bases and 11 bases, there was a span of 22 bases. The germline V gene has CDR1 SGHAT and CDR2 FQNNGV. This CDR3 spans 16 amino acids. The CDR3 DNA is TGTGCCAGCAGCCGATGGGACACTTGGGGAGAAGCACCCCTCCACTTT. Protein: CASSRWDTWGEAPLHF.

This clone was observed a few times. J is TRBJ1-2 and V is TRBV5-1; perhaps TRBD1 as D (6 bases). Germline V gene sequence: CDR1 SGHRS, CDR2 YFSETQ. The V gene lost 0 bases and the J gene lost 3 bases, with 6 bases spanning the gap. The CDR3 spans 13 residues. The CDR3 region has the DNA TGCGCCAGCAGCTTGGACAGGGACTATGGCTACACCTTC. Protein product: CASSLDRDYGYTF.

This chain links TRBV30 with TRBJ1-1; possibly TRBD1 for D (5 bases). The germline V gene has CDR1 GTSNPN and CDR2 SVGIG (reference sequence). This CDR3 comprises 14 residues. The V end was cut by 1 base, the J end by 5 bases, with 14 bases between. The CDR3 protein is CAWSGVSGGTEAFF. CDR3 DNA: TGTGCCTGGAGTGGAGTCTCCGGGGGGACTGAAGCTTTCTTT.

The chain couples TRBV27 to TRBJ2-6, with D perhaps TRBD2 (7 bases). This CDR3 has 21 amino acids. The V and J ends lost 0 bases and 0 bases respectively, with 21 bases between them. Germline assignment: CDR1 MNHEY and CDR2 SMNVEV (reference sequence). In nucleotides, the CDR3 is TGTGCCAGCAGTTTATCGGGGGGGGCAACTACCCGTCTCTCTGGGGCCAACGTCCTGACTTTC. Translating gives CASSLSGGATTRLSGANVLTF.

CDR3 amino acids: CASSDSGAGYTF. The CDR3 DNA follows: TGTGCCAGCAGTGACTCTGGGGCCGGCTACACCTTC. The chain combines TRBV6-4 with TRBJ1-2, with D perhaps matching TRBD1 (5 bases). From germline, CDR1 is MRHNA and CDR2 SNTAGT. CDR3 size: 12 residues. Trimming cost V 0 bases and J 8 bases, with 7 bases left between them.

V gene TRBV5-1 combines with J gene TRBJ2-5, with D perhaps TRBD1 (6 bases). Germline CDR1 is SGHRS and CDR2 is YFSETQ. The CDR3 extends over 15 amino acids. Trimming took 2 bases from V and 5 from J, leaving 16 bases between them. The chain's CDR3 is CASSFNRQGIETQYF. Here the CDR3 DNA reads TGCGCCAGCAGCTTTAATAGGCAGGGGATTGAGACCCAGTACTTC.

The rearrangement uses TRBV5-5 and TRBJ2-2; a weak D match, TRBD1 (6 bases). This CDR3 has 15 amino acids. V lost 6 bases and J lost 0, with 12 bases in between. Germline loops: CDR1 SGHKS, CDR2 YYEKEE (reference sequence). CDR3 coding DNA: TGTGCCAGCAAAGTTGGGACACCGAACACCGGGGAGCTGTTTTTT. Encoded protein: CASKVGTPNTGELFF.

V and J are TRBV6-5 and TRBJ2-5; D may correspond to TRBD1 or TRBD2 (6 bases each). The ends were cut back, 8 bases at V and 2 bases at J, with 15 bases in the middle. Looked up from germline, CDR1 is MNHEY and CDR2 is SVGAGI. CDR3 size: 14 residues. The CDR3 protein is CASRETGRQETQYF. CDR3 coding DNA: TGTGCCAGCCGTGAAACAGGGAGGCAAGAGACCCAGTACTTC.

The rearrangement links TRBV30 to TRBJ1-4, with D unresolved. Germline V CDR1 and CDR2: GTSNPN, SVGIG (reference sequence). The CDR3 spans 13 residues. Trimming pared 0 bases from V and 4 bases from J, leaving 6 bases between. The CDR3 nucleotides read TGTGCCTGGAGTGTACGGTTTAATGAAAAACTGTTTTTT. It is translated as CAWSVRFNEKLFF.

The V and J genes are TRBV11-3 and TRBJ1-1, with no clear D. V lost 1 base and J lost 4, with 13 bases in between. The germline CDR1 and CDR2 sequences are SGHNT and YENEEA. This CDR3 contains 15 residues. This CDR3 is CASSLGSTAGTEAFF. The CDR3 coding sequence is TGTGCCAGCAGCTTAGGCTCCACCGCGGGCACTGAAGCTTTCTTT.

This chain connects TRBV6-6 to TRBJ2-1; TRBD1 aligns across 9 bases. V trimming: 7 bases; J trimming: 7 bases; junction bases outside the gene matches: 8. The CDR3 loop spans 14 amino acids. Germline V gene lookup returns CDR1 MNHNY and CDR2 SVGAGI (reference sequence). CDR3 nucleotides: TGTGCCAGCACCAAGGGACAGGGCCGAAATGAGCAGTTCTTC. Translation gives CASTKGQGRNEQFF.

The chain uses TRBV19 and TRBJ1-1; the D gene is possibly TRBD1 (6 bases). This CDR3 spans 13 amino acids. Trimming shortened V by 6 bases and J by 4 bases, and 12 bases separated the two germline ends. Germline V gene sequence: CDR1 LNHDA, CDR2 SQIVND (reference sequence). The CDR3 protein is CASRPQGSTEAFF. As DNA, the CDR3 is TGTGCCAGTAGACCACAGGGTTCCACTGAAGCTTTCTTT.

CDR3 residues: CASSYTIAGELFF. CDR3 in DNA: TGTGCCAGCAGCTATACGATAGCCGGGGAGCTGTTTTTT. The V and J genes are TRBV7-7 and TRBJ2-2; no reliable D call. Per the germline V gene, CDR1 is SSHAT and CDR2 is FNYEAQ (reference sequence). Trimming shortened V by 4 bases and J by 6 bases, and 9 bases separated the two germline ends. The CDR3 covers 13 residues.